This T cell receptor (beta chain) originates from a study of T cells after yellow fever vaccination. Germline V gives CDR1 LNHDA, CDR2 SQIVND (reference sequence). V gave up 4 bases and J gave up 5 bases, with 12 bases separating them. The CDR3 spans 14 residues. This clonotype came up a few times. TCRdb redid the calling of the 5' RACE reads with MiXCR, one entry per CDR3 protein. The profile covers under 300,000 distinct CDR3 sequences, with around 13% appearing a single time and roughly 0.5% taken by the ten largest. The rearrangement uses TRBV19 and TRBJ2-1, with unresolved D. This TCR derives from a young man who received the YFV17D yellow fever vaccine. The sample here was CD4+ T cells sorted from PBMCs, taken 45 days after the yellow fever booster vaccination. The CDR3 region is CASSRQNPDNEQFF. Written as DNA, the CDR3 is TGTGCCAGTAGTAGGCAGAACCCAGACAATGAGCAGTTCTTC.